The 28 T cell receptor beta chains given below trace back to one sample, sequenced in a study of shared clonotypes between healthy human individuals (dated by TCRdb to 2018 to 2021). Library preparation was by the immunoSEQ multiplex PCR assay. Drawn from immuneACCESS, this table holds only the in-frame rearrangements with V and J called that TCRdb kept. Clones are partly lost; checked studies trace under half to an unresolved V gene and leave the rest unexplained. This sample has 2.3 million or so clones in its table, and more than 85% of those were observed once. 0.39% of the sample comes from the top ten. Source material: naive CD4+ T cells from PBMCs. Reading the label with the study, this specimen's cell subset or site is: CD45RA+ positively selected. Receptors originate from a man aged 18-30 years in good health. Some clones in this sample may be carry-over from other donors' samples.

The V call is TRBV2, the J call TRBJ2-2, with 11 bases lining up with TRBD1. The V gene's germline CDR1 is SNHLY and CDR2 FYNNEI. The CDR3 totals 15 residues. The V segment lost 6 bases and the J segment 7 bases; nucleotides outside the gene matches: 7. The CDR3, as DNA: TGTGCCAGCAGGGGGACAGGGGGTCGTGTCGGGGAGCTGTTTTTT. The encoded protein is CASRGTGGRVGELFF.

The rearrangement joins TRBV5-5 to TRBJ1-5, with no clear D. This CDR3 has 14 residues. V was cut by 2 bases and J by 4 bases, with 10 bases left in between. Germline CDR1 SGHKS, CDR2 YYEKEE (reference sequence). CDR3 nucleotide sequence: TGTGCCAGCAGCTTCGAGGGATTTAATCAGCCCCAGCATTTT. Its protein is CASSFEGFNQPQHF.

The V gene is TRBV28, the J gene TRBJ2-7; D not resolved. The CDR3 extends over 14 amino acids. CDR1 and CDR2 (germline): MDHEN, SYDVKM. Trimming stripped 3 bases from V and 3 bases from J, with 12 bases between. The CDR3: CASSFGLGFYEQYF. CDR3 in DNA: TGTGCCAGCAGTTTTGGTCTGGGCTTCTACGAGCAGTACTTC.

DNA of the CDR3: TGTGCCAGCAGCTTAATCCCACTAGTAAACAATGAGCAGTTCTTC. Amino acid sequence: CASSLIPLVNNEQFF. The chain is built from TRBV7-3 and TRBJ2-1; D is perhaps TRBD2 (5 bases). Germline CDR1 SGHTA, CDR2 FQGTGA. The CDR3 contains 15 residues. The V end was cut by 1 base, the J end by 5 bases, with 12 bases between.

The rearrangement uses TRBV5-1 and TRBJ2-3; tentative D call: TRBD2 (6 bases). Germline loops: CDR1 SGHRS, CDR2 YFSETQ. This CDR3 contains 14 residues. Trimming removed 2 bases at V and 5 bases at J, with 12 bases between. This chain's CDR3 is CASSFGGVKDTQYF. CDR3 DNA: TGCGCCAGCAGCTTCGGGGGAGTCAAAGATACGCAGTATTTT.

The chain uses TRBV2 and TRBJ2-6; TRBD1 aligns across 7 bases. Trimming took 3 bases from V and 2 from J; bases not matched to a gene: 10. CDR3 length: 18 amino acids. Germline V gene sequence: CDR1 SNHLY, CDR2 FYNNEI. CDR3 protein: CASSDPEPTGAGANVLTF. Here the CDR3 DNA reads TGTGCCAGCAGTGATCCCGAACCCACAGGGGCTGGGGCCAACGTCCTGACTTTC. Drawing the rest from reference TRBV2 and TRBJ2-6, the complete variable domain is EPEVTQTPSHQVTQMGQEVILRCVPISNHLYFYWYRQILGQKVEFLVSFYNNEISEKSEIFDDQFSVERPDGSNFTLKIRSTKLEDSAMYFCASSDPEPTGAGANVLTFGAGSRLTVL.

The genes are TRBV7-2 and TRBJ1-2, with D uncertain. CDR1 is SGHTA and CDR2 is FQGNSA in the germline V gene. The V gene lost 5 bases and the J gene lost 4 bases, with 11 bases spanning the gap. The CDR3 spans 13 residues. Here the CDR3 DNA reads TGTGCCAGCAGCGGTACGGGGAGCTATGGCTACACCTTC. Amino acid sequence: CASSGTGSYGYTF.

The chain couples TRBV4-1 to TRBJ1-5; D gene uncertain. Germline CDR1 and CDR2: MGHRA and YSYEKL. V was cut by 3 bases and J by 3 bases, with 12 bases left in between. The CDR3 loop spans 15 amino acids. The CDR3 here is CASSQYSPSNQPQHF. The DNA for the CDR3 is TGCGCCAGCAGCCAGTACAGTCCCTCCAATCAGCCCCAGCATTTT.

This clone was observed a single time. CDR3 in amino acids: CASSSGTVGRGEKLFF. The CDR3, as DNA: TGTGCCAGCAGTTCCGGGACAGTTGGTAGGGGTGAAAAACTGTTTTTT. The chain couples TRBV6-5 to TRBJ1-4; 7 positions agree with TRBD1. The CDR3 is 16 amino acids. Looked up from germline, CDR1 is MNHEY and CDR2 is SVGAGI. The junction had 12 bases not matched to a gene; V was cut back by 4 bases and J by 7 bases.

The CDR3 loop reads CASSSTSGSTHEQYF. The CDR3, as DNA: TGTGCCAGCTCATCGACTAGCGGGTCTACCCACGAGCAGTACTTC. The J gene is TRBJ2-7, the V gene TRBV18, with TRBD2 matching over 10 bases. The CDR3 contains 15 residues. The germline V gene has CDR1 KGHSH and CDR2 LQKENI. J was trimmed by 5 bases and V by 5 bases; bases with no gene match: 9.

V is TRBV18 and J is TRBJ2-2, with 8 bases that match TRBD2. After removal of 2 bases from V and 6 bases from J, the junction contained 11 bases not matched to a gene. The CDR3 spans 17 residues. CDR1 and CDR2 from the germline V gene are KGHSH and LQKENI. CDR3 DNA sequence: TGTGCCAGCTCACCAGCGAACGGGAGGGCCTCGGCCGGGGAGCTGTTTTTT. It translates to CASSPANGRASAGELFF.

The sample holds one count of this clone. The gene calls are TRBV28 and TRBJ1-1; 10 bases map to TRBD1. This CDR3 comprises 15 residues. After removal of 0 bases from V and 4 bases from J, the junction contained 2 bases not matched to a gene. Germline loops: CDR1 MDHEN, CDR2 SYDVKM. This CDR3 is CASSLWTGGVTEAFF. For the CDR3, the DNA is TGTGCCAGCAGTTTATGGACAGGGGGCGTCACTGAAGCTTTCTTT.

This clone was observed a single time. V usage is TRBV7-3 and J usage is TRBJ2-7, with 7 bases matching TRBD2. CDR1 and CDR2 from the germline V gene are SGHTA and FQGTGA. There are 19 residues in the CDR3. V shed 4 bases, J shed 2 bases, and the junction held 20 bases outside the gene matches. CDR3 coding DNA: TGTGCCAGCAGCTCCATATGGCCCGGCGAGGGAGGGCTAGCCTACGAGCAGTACTTC. Translated, it gives CASSSIWPGEGGLAYEQYF.

The chain is built from TRBV28 and TRBJ2-7; the D gene is possibly TRBD2 (5 bases). Trimming stripped 8 bases from V and 6 bases from J, with 23 bases between. Looked up from germline, CDR1 is MDHEN and CDR2 is SYDVKM. The CDR3 sequence is 15 residues long. The CDR3: CASFNTREPLSEQYF. For the CDR3, the DNA is TGTGCCAGCTTCAATACGAGGGAGCCCCTTAGCGAGCAGTACTTC.

This clone came up once. The V call is TRBV5-1, the J call TRBJ2-5, with a possible D match to TRBD2 (5 bases). Per germline, CDR1 SGHRS and CDR2 YFSETQ. V shed 4 bases and J shed 2 bases, with 15 bases lying between them. This CDR3 spans 15 amino acids. The CDR3 DNA sequence: TGCGCCAGCAGCCTAAACACTGGCGGGCAAGAGACCCAGTACTTC. This sequence encodes CASSLNTGGQETQYF.

This chain connects TRBV28 to TRBJ2-7; D possibly corresponds to TRBD1 (6 bases). The germline gives CDR1 MDHEN, CDR2 SYDVKM. V was clipped by 5 bases and J by 2 bases, with 16 bases between them. The length of the CDR3 is 15 residues. The CDR3 DNA is TGTGCCAGCAGTATAACCCGGGACATCACCTACGAGCAGTACTTC. Translated: CASSITRDITYEQYF. Full variable domain (rest looked up from reference TRBV28 and TRBJ2-7): DVKVTQSSRYLVKRTGEKVFLECVQDMDHENMFWYRQDPGLGLRLIYFSYDVKMKEKGDIPEGYSVSREKKERFSLILESASTNQTSMYLCASSITRDITYEQYFGPGTRLTVT.

The chain combines TRBV5-4 with TRBJ1-1, with unresolved D. The CDR3 sequence is 14 residues long. The ends were cut back, 1 base at V and 1 base at J, with 8 bases in the middle. Germline values: CDR1 SGHNT, CDR2 YYREEE (reference sequence). The CDR3 nucleotides read TGTGCCAGCAGCTTGTTACAGCAGAACACTGAAGCTTTCTTT. Protein sequence: CASSLLQQNTEAFF.

The chain couples TRBV11-2 to TRBJ1-2, with D unclear. The CDR3 runs to 14 residues. In germline, CDR1 is SGHAT, CDR2 FQNNGV. The V gene lost 5 bases and the J gene lost 0 bases, with 10 bases spanning the gap. This CDR3 reads CASSPTGANYGYTF. The DNA for the CDR3 is TGTGCCAGCAGCCCGACGGGAGCTAACTATGGCTACACCTTC.

The chain couples TRBV27 to TRBJ2-3, with unresolved D. Germline loops: CDR1 MNHEY, CDR2 SMNVEV (reference sequence). Trimming took 2 bases from V and 6 from J, leaving 18 bases between them. CDR3 length: 16 amino acids. CDR3 bases: TGTGCCAGCAGTTTAGCCCTCCCCCAGCTTCGGGATACGCAGTATTTT. It specifies CASSLALPQLRDTQYF.

The V call is TRBV11-3, the J call TRBJ1-1; weak D call: TRBD1 (5 bases). The CDR3 is made up of 20 amino acids. In germline, CDR1 is SGHNT, CDR2 YENEEA. V was pared by 4 bases and J by 4 bases, with 31 bases between. In DNA form, the CDR3 reads TGTGCCAGCAGCTCACGCCCCGAGGTCCAGGGCCGGATCTTAGGCACTGAAGCTTTCTTT. It translates to CASSSRPEVQGRILGTEAFF.

The chain combines TRBV5-1 with TRBJ1-5; no firm D call. The CDR3 extends over 14 amino acids. Per germline, CDR1 SGHRS and CDR2 YFSETQ. Between the trimmed V and J ends, which lost 0 bases and 6 bases, there was a span of 10 bases. The CDR3 sequence: CASSLGDTGQPQHF. CDR3 nucleotide sequence: TGCGCCAGCAGCTTGGGAGATACCGGTCAGCCCCAGCATTTT.

The genes are TRBV5-1 and TRBJ2-7; D may match TRBD1 or TRBD2 (5 bases each). With 4 bases removed from V and 6 bases from J, the gap between germline ends came to 14 bases. The germline V gene has CDR1 SGHRS and CDR2 YFSETQ. The CDR3 covers 13 residues. The DNA of the CDR3 is TGCGCCAGCAGCCTACTTTCAGGGACCGAGCAGTACTTC. This gives the protein CASSLLSGTEQYF.

The chain recombines TRBV18 with TRBJ1-1; D unresolved. This CDR3 is 13 amino acids long. V was pared by 4 bases and J by 3 bases, with 9 bases between. Germline-derived CDR1 and CDR2 are KGHSH and LQKENI. The CDR3 bases are TGTGCCAGCTCACGGAATGGGGACACTGAAGCTTTCTTT. Translated: CASSRNGDTEAFF. The full variable domain, completed using reference TRBV18 and TRBJ1-1, is NAGVMQNPRHLVRRRGQEARLRCSPMKGHSHVYWYRQLPEEGLKFMVYLQKENIIDESGMPKERFSAEFPKEGPSILRIQQVVRGDSAAYFCASSRNGDTEAFFGQGTRLTVV.

This clone was observed once. CDR3 protein: CASSQGTVNKETQYF. The CDR3 coding sequence is TGTGCCAGCAGCCAAGGGACCGTCAATAAAGAGACCCAGTACTTC. The rearrangement uses TRBV14 and TRBJ2-5; D remains unclear. Germline V CDR1 and CDR2: SGHDN, FVKESK. The V end was cut by 1 base, the J end by 3 bases, with 12 bases between. The CDR3 extends over 15 amino acids.

The chain couples TRBV28 to TRBJ2-7; D is tentatively TRBD1 or TRBD2 (5 bases each). Germline assignment: CDR1 MDHEN and CDR2 SYDVKM. The ends were cut back, 2 bases at V and 6 bases at J, with 17 bases in the middle. The CDR3 totals 15 residues. The CDR3 reads CASSLIGAPRPEQYF. CDR3 coding DNA: TGTGCCAGCAGTTTAATCGGGGCCCCCCGTCCCGAGCAGTACTTC.

The chain uses TRBV21-1 and TRBJ2-5; the D call of TRBD2 is as the table states it, not checked on the DNA. TRBV21-1 is reported as a pseudogene. This CDR3 contains 13 residues. CDR3 coding DNA: TGTGCCAGCAGCAAAGTTCCGGGAGAGACCCAGTACTTC. Translation gives CASSKVPGETQYF.

V gene TRBV19 combines with J gene TRBJ1-2, with 11 bases aligning to TRBD1. Germline assignment: CDR1 LNHDA and CDR2 SQIVND (reference sequence). CDR3 size: 18 residues. After removal of 6 bases from V and 2 bases from J, the junction contained 14 bases not matched to a gene. This CDR3 reads CASSPIRDRGAENYGYTF. CDR3 in DNA: TGTGCCAGTAGCCCCATCCGGGACAGGGGGGCTGAAAACTATGGCTACACCTTC.

The chain employs TRBV28 and TRBJ2-7, with D maybe TRBD2 (5 bases). The V gene's germline CDR1 is MDHEN and CDR2 SYDVKM. The CDR3 is 13 residues long. V was trimmed by 2 bases and J by 6 bases, leaving 11 bases between them. For the CDR3, the DNA is TGTGCCAGCAGTTTAGTGAGGGTCGGCGAGCAGTACTTC. Residues: CASSLVRVGEQYF.